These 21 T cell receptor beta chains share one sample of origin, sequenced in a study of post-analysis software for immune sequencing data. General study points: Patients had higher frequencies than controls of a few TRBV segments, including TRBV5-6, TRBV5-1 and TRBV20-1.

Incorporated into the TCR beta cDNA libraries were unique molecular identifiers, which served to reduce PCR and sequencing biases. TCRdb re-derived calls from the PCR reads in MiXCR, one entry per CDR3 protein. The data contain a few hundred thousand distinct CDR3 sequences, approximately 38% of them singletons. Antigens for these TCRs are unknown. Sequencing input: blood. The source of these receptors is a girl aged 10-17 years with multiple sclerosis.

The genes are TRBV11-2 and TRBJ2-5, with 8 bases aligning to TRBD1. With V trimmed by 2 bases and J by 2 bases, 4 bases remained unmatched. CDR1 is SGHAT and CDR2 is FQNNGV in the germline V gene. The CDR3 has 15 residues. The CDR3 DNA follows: TGTGCCAGCAGCTTAACGACAGGGGTTCAAGAGACCCAGTACTTC. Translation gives CASSLTTGVQETQYF.

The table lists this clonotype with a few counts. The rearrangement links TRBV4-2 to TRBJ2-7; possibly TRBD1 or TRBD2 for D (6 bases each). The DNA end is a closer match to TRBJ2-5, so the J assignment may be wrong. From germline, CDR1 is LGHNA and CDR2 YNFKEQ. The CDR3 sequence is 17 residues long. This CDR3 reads CASSQDHRGGRGETQYF. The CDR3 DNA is TGTGCCAGCAGCCAAGATCATCGGGGAGGAAGGGGGGAGACCCAGTACTTC.

The CDR3 is CSASTGIIVNQPQHF. The DNA of the CDR3 is TGCAGTGCCTCAACAGGGATTATTGTAAATCAGCCCCAGCATTTT. The V call is TRBV20-1, the J call TRBJ1-5; TRBD1 might be the D (6 bases). Germline CDR1 DFQATT, CDR2 SNEGSKA (reference sequence). The CDR3 is 15 residues long. The germline V and J ends were trimmed by 6 bases and 4 bases, with 19 bases remaining between them.

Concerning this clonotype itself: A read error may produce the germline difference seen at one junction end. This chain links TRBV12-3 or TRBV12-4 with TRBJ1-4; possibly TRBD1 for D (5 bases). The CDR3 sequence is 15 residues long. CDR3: CANSQATVGNEKLFF. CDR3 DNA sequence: TGTGCCAACAGTCAAGCGACAGTCGGAAACGAAAAACTGTTTTTT.

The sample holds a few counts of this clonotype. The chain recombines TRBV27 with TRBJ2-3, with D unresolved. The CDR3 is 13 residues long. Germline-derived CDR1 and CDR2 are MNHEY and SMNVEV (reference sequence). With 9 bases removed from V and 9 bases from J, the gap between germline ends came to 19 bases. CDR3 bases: TGTGCCAGTTTTTCTCTACTCGGAAGGACGCAGTATTTT. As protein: CASFSLLGRTQYF.

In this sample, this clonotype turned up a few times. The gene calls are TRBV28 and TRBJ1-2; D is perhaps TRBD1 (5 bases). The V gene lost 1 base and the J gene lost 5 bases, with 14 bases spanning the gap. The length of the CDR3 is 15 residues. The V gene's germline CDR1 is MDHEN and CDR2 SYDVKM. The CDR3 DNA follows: TGTGCCAGCAGTTTATTTCTCAGGGTCCTATATGGCTACACCTTC. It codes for CASSLFLRVLYGYTF.

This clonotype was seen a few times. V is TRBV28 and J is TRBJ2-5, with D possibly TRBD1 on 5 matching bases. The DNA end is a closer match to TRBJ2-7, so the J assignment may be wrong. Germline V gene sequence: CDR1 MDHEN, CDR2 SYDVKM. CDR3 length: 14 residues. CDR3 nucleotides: TGTGCCAGCAGTTCAACAGGTTTTAACTACGAGCAGTACTTC. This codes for CASSSTGFNYEQYF.

The CDR3 sequence: CASSQGLAPTDTQYF. The CDR3 coding sequence is TGTGCCAGCAGCCAGGGGCTAGCCCCCACAGATACGCAGTATTTT. The rearrangement uses TRBV14 and TRBJ2-3; either TRBD1 or TRBD2 may fit D (5 bases each). The V and J ends lost 3 bases and 2 bases respectively, with 12 bases between them. Germline lookup yields CDR1 SGHDN and CDR2 FVKESK. The CDR3 totals 15 residues.

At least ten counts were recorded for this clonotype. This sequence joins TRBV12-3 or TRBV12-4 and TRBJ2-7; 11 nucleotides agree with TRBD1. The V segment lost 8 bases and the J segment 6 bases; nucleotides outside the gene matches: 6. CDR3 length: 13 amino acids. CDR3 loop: CASSRTGGREQYF. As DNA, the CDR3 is TGTGCCAGCTCGCGGACAGGGGGCCGCGAGCAGTACTTC.

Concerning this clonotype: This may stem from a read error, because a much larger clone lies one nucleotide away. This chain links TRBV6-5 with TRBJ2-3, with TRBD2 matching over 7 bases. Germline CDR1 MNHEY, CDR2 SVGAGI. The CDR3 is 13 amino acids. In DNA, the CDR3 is TGTGTCAGCGGGGACCCAGGGACAGATACGCAGTATTTT. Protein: CVSGDPGTDTQYF.

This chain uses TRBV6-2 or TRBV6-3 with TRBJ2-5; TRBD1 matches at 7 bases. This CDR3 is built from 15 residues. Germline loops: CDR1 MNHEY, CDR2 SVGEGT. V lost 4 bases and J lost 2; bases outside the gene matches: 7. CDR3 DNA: TGTGCCAGCAGTTTTCTTGGGACAGCGCAAGAGACCCAGTACTTC. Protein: CASSFLGTAQETQYF.

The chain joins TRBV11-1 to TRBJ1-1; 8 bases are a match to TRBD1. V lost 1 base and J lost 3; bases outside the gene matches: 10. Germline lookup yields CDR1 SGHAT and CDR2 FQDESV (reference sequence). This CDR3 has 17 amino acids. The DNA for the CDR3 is TGTGCCAGCAGCTTAGATTACCGGATGACAGGGGACACTGAAGCTTTCTTT. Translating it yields CASSLDYRMTGDTEAFF.

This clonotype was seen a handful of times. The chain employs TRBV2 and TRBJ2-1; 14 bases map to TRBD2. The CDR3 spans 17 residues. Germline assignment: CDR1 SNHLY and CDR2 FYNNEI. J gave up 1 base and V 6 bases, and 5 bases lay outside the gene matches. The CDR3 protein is CASRRTSGGHSYNEQFF. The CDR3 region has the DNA TGTGCCAGCAGGAGGACTAGCGGGGGGCATTCCTACAATGAGCAGTTCTTC.

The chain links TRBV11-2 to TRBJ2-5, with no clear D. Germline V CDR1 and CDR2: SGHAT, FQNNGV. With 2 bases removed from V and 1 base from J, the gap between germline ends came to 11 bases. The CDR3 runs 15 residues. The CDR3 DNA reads TGTGCCAGCAGCTTATTTAGCCTACCCCAAGAGACCCAGTACTTC. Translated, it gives CASSLFSLPQETQYF.

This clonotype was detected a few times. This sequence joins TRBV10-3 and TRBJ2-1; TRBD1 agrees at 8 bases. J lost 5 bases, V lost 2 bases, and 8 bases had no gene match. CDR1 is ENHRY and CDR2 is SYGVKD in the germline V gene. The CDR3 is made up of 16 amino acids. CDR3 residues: CAISEPDRERHNEQFF. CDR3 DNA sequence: TGTGCCATCAGTGAGCCGGACAGGGAACGACACAATGAGCAGTTCTTC.

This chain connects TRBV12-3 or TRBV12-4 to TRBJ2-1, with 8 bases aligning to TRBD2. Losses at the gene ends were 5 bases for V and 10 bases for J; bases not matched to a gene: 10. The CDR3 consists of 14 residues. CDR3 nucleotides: TGTGCCAGCAGTCCATCGGGGGGGCCGAGGGAGCAGTTCTTC. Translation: CASSPSGGPREQFF.

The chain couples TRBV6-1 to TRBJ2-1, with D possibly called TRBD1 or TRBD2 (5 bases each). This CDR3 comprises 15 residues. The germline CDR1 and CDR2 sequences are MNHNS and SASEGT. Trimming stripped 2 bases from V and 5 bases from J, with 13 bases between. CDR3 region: CASSESTRGDNEQFF. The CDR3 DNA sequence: TGTGCCAGCAGTGAATCAACTAGGGGCGACAATGAGCAGTTCTTC.

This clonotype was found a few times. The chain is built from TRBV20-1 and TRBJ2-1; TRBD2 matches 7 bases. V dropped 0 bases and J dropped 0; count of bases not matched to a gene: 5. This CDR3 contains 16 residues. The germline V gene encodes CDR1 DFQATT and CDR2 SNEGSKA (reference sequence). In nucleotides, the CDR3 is TGCAGTGCTAGAGATGTAGCGGGCCCCTCCTACAATGAGCAGTTCTTC. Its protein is CSARDVAGPSYNEQFF.

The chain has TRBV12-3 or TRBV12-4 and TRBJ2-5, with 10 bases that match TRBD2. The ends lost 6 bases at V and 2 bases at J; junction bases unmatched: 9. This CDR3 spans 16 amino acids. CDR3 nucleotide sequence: TGTGCCAGCAGCCCTACTAGCGGGGCACTTCAAGAGACCCAGTACTTC. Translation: CASSPTSGALQETQYF.

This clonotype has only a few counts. CDR3 DNA: TGTGCCAGCAGCTCCTGGACAGGGTACAATGAGCAGTTCTTC. Protein: CASSSWTGYNEQFF. This chain joins TRBV7-9 and TRBJ2-1; 8 nucleotides align to TRBD1. Germline V lookup: CDR1 SEHNR, CDR2 FQNEAQ (reference sequence). This CDR3 comprises 14 residues. The V segment lost 4 bases and the J segment 4 bases; nucleotides outside the gene matches: 3. The full variable domain, in which reference TRBV7-9 and TRBJ2-1 provide the parts outside the CDR3, is DTGVSQNPRHKITKRGQNVTFRCDPISEHNRLYWYRQTLGQGPEFLTYFQNEAQLEKSRLLSDRFSAERPKGSFSTLEIQRTEQGDSAMYLCASSSWTGYNEQFFGPGTRLTVL.

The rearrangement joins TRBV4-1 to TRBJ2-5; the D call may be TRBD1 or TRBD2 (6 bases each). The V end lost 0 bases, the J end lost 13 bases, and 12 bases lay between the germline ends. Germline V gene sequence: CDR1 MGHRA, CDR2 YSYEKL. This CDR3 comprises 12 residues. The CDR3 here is CASSQDTGRRYF. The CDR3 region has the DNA TGCGCCAGCAGCCAAGATACAGGGAGGCGGTACTTC.